The 20 T cell receptor beta chains in this list originate from one sample, sequenced in a study of cytomegalovirus exposure and HLA in healthy donors. The study ran its PCR with 60 Vbeta and 13 Jbeta primers. Only in-frame clones appear in the TCRdb table, and some are missing; sequencing was by immunoSEQ multiplex PCR. Counted here are 110,000 or so clones, approximately 86% occurring once; the ten biggest clones make up approximately 6.1%. The sequencing input was PBMCs. The receptors shown here come from a man in his late teens or twenties in good health and CMV-seronegative.

The chain is built from TRBV29-1 and TRBJ2-3; 10 positions agree with TRBD2. The V gene's germline CDR1 is SQVTM and CDR2 ANQGSEA. The CDR3 is 15 amino acids. V lost 4 bases to trimming and J lost 4 bases; unmatched junction nucleotides: 8. The CDR3 sequence: CSVVRSSGSSDTQYF. CDR3 nucleotides: TGCAGCGTTGTAAGGTCTAGCGGGAGTTCAGATACGCAGTATTTT.

The chain employs TRBV10-3 and TRBJ2-7; TRBD2 agrees at 12 bases. The germline CDR1 and CDR2 sequences are ENHRY and SYGVKD. The V gene end was trimmed by 2 bases and the J gene end by 3 bases; junction bases not matched to a gene: 11. The CDR3 runs to 18 residues. The CDR3 here is CAISERSSGREGNYEQYF. CDR3 DNA sequence: TGTGCCATCAGTGAGCGGTCTAGCGGGAGGGAAGGAAACTACGAGCAGTACTTC.

The J gene is TRBJ1-4, the V gene TRBV9, with D hard to call. Germline V gene lookup returns CDR1 SGDLS and CDR2 YYNGEE. V lost 1 base and J 1 base, leaving 11 bases between the germline ends. This CDR3 has 16 amino acids. DNA of the CDR3: TGTGCCAGCAGCGTAACGGGGAGAGTAACTAATGAAAAACTGTTTTTT. Translating gives CASSVTGRVTNEKLFF. Together with reference TRBV9 and TRBJ1-4, the CDR3 gives the full variable domain: DSGVTQTPKHLITATGQRVTLRCSPRSGDLSVYWYQQSLDQGLQFLIQYYNGEERAKGNILERFSAQQFPDLHSELNLSSLELGDSALYFCASSVTGRVTNEKLFFGSGTQLSVL.

The chain combines TRBV7-2 with TRBJ2-7, with 10 bases that match TRBD2. The germline V gene encodes CDR1 SGHTA and CDR2 FQGNSA. V lost 1 base, J lost 0 bases, and 6 bases stayed unmatched. The CDR3 runs to 17 residues. The CDR3 loop is CASSLDGTSGVSYEQYF. Written as DNA, the CDR3 is TGTGCCAGCAGCTTAGACGGTACTAGCGGGGTCTCCTACGAGCAGTACTTC.

The chain is built from TRBV11-3 and TRBJ2-3; 13 bases map to TRBD2. With V trimmed by 5 bases and J by 4 bases, 9 bases remained unmatched. The CDR3 has 17 amino acids. The germline gives CDR1 SGHNT, CDR2 YENEEA. Here the CDR3 DNA reads TGTGCCAGCAGCCAAAGTCGGACTAGCGGGAGATCAGATACGCAGTATTTT. Protein product: CASSQSRTSGRSDTQYF.

The chain has TRBV11-3 and TRBJ2-1, with a weak D call TRBD2 (5 bases). There are 15 residues in the CDR3. V was pared by 5 bases and J by 7 bases, with 18 bases between. Germline CDR1 reads SGHNT; CDR2 reads YENEEA. CDR3 nucleotides: TGTGCCAGCAGCCTAGTGGGTCTAGCTCGAAATGAGCAGTTCTTC. Residues: CASSLVGLARNEQFF.

The CDR3 nucleotides read TGTGCCAGCAGTTTCTTCCCCCCCCAGACAGGCCTCACCGGGGAGCTGTTTTTT. It encodes CASSFFPPQTGLTGELFF. The gene calls are TRBV27 and TRBJ2-2; TRBD1 is a possible D gene (6 bases). Germline values: CDR1 MNHEY, CDR2 SMNVEV (reference sequence). This CDR3 spans 18 amino acids. V lost 3 bases and J lost 4, with 21 bases in between.

This chain uses TRBV19 with TRBJ2-7; TRBD1 aligns across 7 bases. The germline CDR1 and CDR2 sequences are LNHDA and SQIVND (reference sequence). The CDR3 sequence is 16 residues long. V was pared by 5 bases and J by 5 bases, with 15 bases of the junction left unmatched. The CDR3 coding sequence is TGTGCCAGTAGTCCCCGGACAGGACCAAGAGGCCACGAGCAGTACTTC. Amino acid sequence: CASSPRTGPRGHEQYF.

V is TRBV29-1 and J is TRBJ2-1; possibly TRBD2 for D (6 bases). Germline V lookup: CDR1 SQVTM, CDR2 ANQGSEA. V was shortened by 0 bases and J by 9 bases, with 12 bases between the two germline ends. The CDR3 length is 13 residues. The CDR3 nucleotides read TGCAGCGTTGAAGACCGACTAGTTGGTGAGCAGTTCTTC. Its protein is CSVEDRLVGEQFF.

For this clone: Other DNA sequences in the same sample also yield this CDR3. The CDR3 DNA reads as TGTGCCAGTAGTATAGGGACAGGAAGCTACGAGCAGTACTTC. Translating it yields CASSIGTGSYEQYF. The chain is built from TRBV19 and TRBJ2-7; 7 nucleotides line up with TRBD1. The germline V gene has CDR1 LNHDA and CDR2 SQIVND (reference sequence). V lost 1 base to trimming and J lost 3 bases; unmatched junction nucleotides: 3. The CDR3 sequence is 14 residues long. The whole variable domain, remainder taken from reference TRBV19 and TRBJ2-7, is DGGITQSPKYLFRKEGQNVTLSCEQNLNHDAMYWYRQDPGQGLRLIYYSQIVNDFQKGDIAEGYSVSREKKESFPLTVTSAQKNPTAFYLCASSIGTGSYEQYFGPGTRLTVT.

Judged by abundance, this clone is medium-sized. The sample holds other DNA sequences that translate to the same CDR3. V usage is TRBV28 and J usage is TRBJ1-5; D might be TRBD1 (6 bases). Trimming took off 2 bases at V and 6 bases at J, with 11 bases between the two ends. Germline values: CDR1 MDHEN, CDR2 SYDVKM. The length of the CDR3 is 14 residues. Here the CDR3 reads CASSLPGEGQPQHF. The CDR3 DNA reads as TGTGCCAGCAGTTTACCAGGGGAGGGTCAGCCCCAGCATTTT.

V and J are TRBV4-3 and TRBJ2-1; D gene unclear. CDR1 and CDR2 from the germline V gene are LGHNA and YSLEER. The CDR3 covers 14 residues. V dropped 3 bases and J dropped 2 bases, with 8 bases sitting between them. CDR3 in amino acids: CASSQEDTYNEQFF. The DNA of the CDR3 is TGCGCCAGCAGCCAGGAAGACACCTACAATGAGCAGTTCTTC.

The gene calls are TRBV19 and TRBJ1-4; a possible D gene is TRBD1 (5 bases). V was pared by 3 bases and J by 7 bases, with 9 bases between. This CDR3 has 13 residues. The germline gives CDR1 LNHDA, CDR2 SQIVND (reference sequence). This CDR3 is CASSIGHGEKLFF. CDR3 sequence (DNA): TGTGCCAGTAGTATTGGACACGGTGAAAAACTGTTTTTT.

Of note for this clone: One end of the junction varies from germline; a read error may be responsible. This chain connects TRBV7-7 to TRBJ2-3; D gene unclear. The CDR3 consists of 14 residues. Germline-derived CDR1 and CDR2 are SSHAT and FNYEAQ (reference sequence). The CDR3 DNA reads as TGTGCTAGCAGCTTAGGCAGATCCACAGATACGCAGTATTTT. Encoded protein: CASSLGRSTDTQYF.

This clone was detected once. The rearrangement links TRBV4-1 to TRBJ2-5, with TRBD2 matching 11 bases. Gene TRBJ2-7 matches the end of the DNA better, so the J call may be wrong. This CDR3 comprises 16 residues. Germline CDR1 reads MGHRA; CDR2 reads YSYEKL. CDR3 nucleotides: TGCGCCAGCAGCCAAGAACCGGCTAGCGGGAGGAACGAGCAGTACTTC. Its translation: CASSQEPASGRNEQYF.

This clone came up a few times. The chain recombines TRBV4-2 with TRBJ1-3; D is uncertain. The ends were cut back, 0 bases at V and 4 bases at J, with 7 bases in the middle. The germline gives CDR1 LGHNA, CDR2 YNFKEQ. CDR3 length: 14 amino acids. DNA for the CDR3: TGTGCCAGCAGCCAAGATGTCAGGGGAAACACCATATATTTT. It encodes CASSQDVRGNTIYF.

The genes are TRBV5-5 and TRBJ2-2, with D maybe TRBD1 (5 bases). The V gene lost 1 base and the J gene lost 0 bases, with 10 bases spanning the gap. This CDR3 has 16 residues. Germline V gives CDR1 SGHKS, CDR2 YYEKEE (reference sequence). The CDR3 loop reads CASSLRQLANTGELFF. The CDR3 bases are TGTGCCAGCAGCTTGAGACAGCTAGCGAACACCGGGGAGCTGTTTTTT.

The chain is built from TRBV28 and TRBJ2-6; 7 bases map to TRBD1. J lost 0 bases, V lost 4 bases, and 18 bases had no gene match. This CDR3 is 21 amino acids long. Germline V CDR1 and CDR2: MDHEN, SYDVKM. CDR3 in DNA: TGTGCCAGCAGTTCCCCCGCCACCGGGACAGCACAGAGCTCTGGGGCCAACGTCCTGACTTTC. This encodes CASSSPATGTAQSSGANVLTF. The full variable domain, with the rest looked up from reference TRBV28 and TRBJ2-6, is DVKVTQSSRYLVKRTGEKVFLECVQDMDHENMFWYRQDPGLGLRLIYFSYDVKMKEKGDIPEGYSVSREKKERFSLILESASTNQTSMYLCASSSPATGTAQSSGANVLTFGAGSRLTVL.

This sequence joins TRBV9 and TRBJ2-5, with D unclear. The germline CDR1 and CDR2 sequences are SGDLS and YYNGEE. Trimming stripped 1 base from V and 5 bases from J, with 9 bases between. The CDR3 has 13 amino acids. The chain's CDR3 is CASSVTQRETQYF. CDR3 sequence (DNA): TGTGCCAGCAGCGTAACGCAGCGCGAGACCCAGTACTTC.

This clone was detected only a few times. The chain carries TRBV7-9 and TRBJ2-5, with 8 nucleotides matching TRBD1. Germline lookup yields CDR1 SEHNR and CDR2 FQNEAQ (reference sequence). V was pared by 1 base and J by 7 bases, with 5 bases of the junction left unmatched. The CDR3 is made up of 14 amino acids. CDR3 sequence: CASSLVDRAGTQYF. CDR3 DNA: TGTGCCAGCAGCTTAGTGGACAGGGCGGGGACCCAGTACTTC.